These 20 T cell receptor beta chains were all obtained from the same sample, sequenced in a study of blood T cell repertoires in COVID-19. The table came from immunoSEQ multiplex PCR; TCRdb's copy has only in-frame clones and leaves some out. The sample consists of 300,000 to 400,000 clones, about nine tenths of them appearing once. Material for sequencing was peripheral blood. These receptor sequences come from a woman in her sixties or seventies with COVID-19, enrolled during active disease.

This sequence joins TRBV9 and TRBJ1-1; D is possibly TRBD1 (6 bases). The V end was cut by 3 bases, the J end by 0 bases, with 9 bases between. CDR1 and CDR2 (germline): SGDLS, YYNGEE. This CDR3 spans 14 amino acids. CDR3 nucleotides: TGTGCCAGCAGCGCCAGGGGAATGAACACTGAAGCTTTCTTT. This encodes CASSARGMNTEAFF. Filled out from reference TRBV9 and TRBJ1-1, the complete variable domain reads DSGVTQTPKHLITATGQRVTLRCSPRSGDLSVYWYQQSLDQGLQFLIQYYNGEERAKGNILERFSAQQFPDLHSELNLSSLELGDSALYFCASSARGMNTEAFFGQGTRLTVV.

The CDR3 DNA reads TGTGCCAGCAGTGTGGGACAGGGTGATCAGCCCCAGCATTTT. This sequence encodes CASSVGQGDQPQHF. The chain employs TRBV6-2 or TRBV6-3 and TRBJ1-5, with 9 bases identical to TRBD1. CDR1 and CDR2 from the germline V gene are MNHEY and SVGEGT. Trimming removed 5 bases from V and 5 bases from J; junction bases left unmatched: 4. The CDR3 totals 14 residues.

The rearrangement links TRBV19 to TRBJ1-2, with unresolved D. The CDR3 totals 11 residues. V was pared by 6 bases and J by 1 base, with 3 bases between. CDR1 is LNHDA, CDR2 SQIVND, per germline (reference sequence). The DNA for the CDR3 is TGTGCCAGTAGCCGTAACTATGGCTACACCTTC. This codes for CASSRNYGYTF.

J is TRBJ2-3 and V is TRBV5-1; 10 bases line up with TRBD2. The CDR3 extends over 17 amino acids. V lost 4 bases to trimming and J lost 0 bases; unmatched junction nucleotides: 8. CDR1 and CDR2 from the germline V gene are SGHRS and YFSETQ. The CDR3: CASSGLAGVSSTDTQYF. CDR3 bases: TGCGCCAGCAGCGGGCTAGCGGGGGTATCTAGCACAGATACGCAGTATTTT.

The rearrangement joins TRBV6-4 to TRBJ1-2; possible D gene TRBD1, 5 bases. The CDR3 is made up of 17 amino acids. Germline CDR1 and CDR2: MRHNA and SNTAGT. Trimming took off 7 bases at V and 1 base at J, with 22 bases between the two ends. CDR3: CASKHFRQSLFNYGYTF. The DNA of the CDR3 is TGTGCCAGCAAACACTTTAGACAGAGCTTGTTTAACTATGGCTACACCTTC.

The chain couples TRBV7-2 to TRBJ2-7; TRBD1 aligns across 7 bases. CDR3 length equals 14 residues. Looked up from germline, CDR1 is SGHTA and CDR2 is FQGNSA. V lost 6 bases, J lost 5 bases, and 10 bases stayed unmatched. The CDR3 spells CASSQTGVVHEQYF. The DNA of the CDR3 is TGTGCCAGCAGTCAAACAGGGGTGGTCCACGAGCAGTACTTC.

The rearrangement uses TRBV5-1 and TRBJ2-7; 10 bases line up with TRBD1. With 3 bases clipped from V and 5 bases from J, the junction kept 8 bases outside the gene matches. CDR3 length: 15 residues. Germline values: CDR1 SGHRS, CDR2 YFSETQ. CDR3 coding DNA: TGCGCCAGCAGCTATCCGGGACAGGGGACCCACGAGCAGTACTTC. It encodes CASSYPGQGTHEQYF.

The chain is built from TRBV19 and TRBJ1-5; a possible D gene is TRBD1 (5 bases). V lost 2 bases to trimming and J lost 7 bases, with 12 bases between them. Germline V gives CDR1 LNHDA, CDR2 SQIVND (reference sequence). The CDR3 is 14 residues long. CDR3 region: CASSISRGWQPQHF. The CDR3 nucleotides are TGTGCCAGTAGTATAAGCCGGGGGTGGCAGCCCCAGCATTTT. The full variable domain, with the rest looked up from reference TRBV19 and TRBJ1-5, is DGGITQSPKYLFRKEGQNVTLSCEQNLNHDAMYWYRQDPGQGLRLIYYSQIVNDFQKGDIAEGYSVSREKKESFPLTVTSAQKNPTAFYLCASSISRGWQPQHFGDGTRLSIL.

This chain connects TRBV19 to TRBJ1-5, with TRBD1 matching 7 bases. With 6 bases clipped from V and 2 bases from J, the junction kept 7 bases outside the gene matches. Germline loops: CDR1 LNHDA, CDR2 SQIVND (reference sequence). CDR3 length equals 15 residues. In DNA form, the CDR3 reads TGTGCCAGTAGCCCGACAGGGATAGGCAATCAGCCCCAGCATTTT. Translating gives CASSPTGIGNQPQHF.

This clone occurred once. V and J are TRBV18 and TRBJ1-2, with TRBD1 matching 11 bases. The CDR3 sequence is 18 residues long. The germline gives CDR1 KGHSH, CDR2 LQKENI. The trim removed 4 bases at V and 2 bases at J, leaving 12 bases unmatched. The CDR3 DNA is TGTGCCAGCTCACTAACATTACCGGGACAGGGGGACAACTATGGCTACACCTTC. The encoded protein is CASSLTLPGQGDNYGYTF. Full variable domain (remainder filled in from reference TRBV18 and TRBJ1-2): NAGVMQNPRHLVRRRGQEARLRCSPMKGHSHVYWYRQLPEEGLKFMVYLQKENIIDESGMPKERFSAEFPKEGPSILRIQQVVRGDSAAYFCASSLTLPGQGDNYGYTFGSGTRLTVV.

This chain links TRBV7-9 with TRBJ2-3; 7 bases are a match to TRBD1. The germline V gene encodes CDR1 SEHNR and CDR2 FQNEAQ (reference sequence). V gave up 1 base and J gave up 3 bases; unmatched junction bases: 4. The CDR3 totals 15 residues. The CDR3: CASSLGPGGTDTQYF. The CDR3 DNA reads TGTGCCAGCAGCTTAGGGCCAGGGGGAACAGATACGCAGTATTTT. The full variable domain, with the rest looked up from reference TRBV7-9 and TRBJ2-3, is DTGVSQNPRHKITKRGQNVTFRCDPISEHNRLYWYRQTLGQGPEFLTYFQNEAQLEKSRLLSDRFSAERPKGSFSTLEIQRTEQGDSAMYLCASSLGPGGTDTQYFGPGTRLTVL.

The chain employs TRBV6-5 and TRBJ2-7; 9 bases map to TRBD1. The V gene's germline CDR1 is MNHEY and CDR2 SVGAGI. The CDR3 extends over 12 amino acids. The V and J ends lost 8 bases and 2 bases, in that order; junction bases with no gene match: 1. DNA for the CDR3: TGTGCCAGCTGGACAGGGGCCTACGAGCAGTACTTC. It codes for CASWTGAYEQYF.

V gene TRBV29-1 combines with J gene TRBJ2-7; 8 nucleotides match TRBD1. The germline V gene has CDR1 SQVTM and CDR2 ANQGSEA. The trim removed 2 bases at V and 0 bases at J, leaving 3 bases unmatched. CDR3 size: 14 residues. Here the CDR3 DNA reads TGCAGCGTTGAAAACAGGGGGGCCTCCTACGAGCAGTACTTC. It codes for CSVENRGASYEQYF.

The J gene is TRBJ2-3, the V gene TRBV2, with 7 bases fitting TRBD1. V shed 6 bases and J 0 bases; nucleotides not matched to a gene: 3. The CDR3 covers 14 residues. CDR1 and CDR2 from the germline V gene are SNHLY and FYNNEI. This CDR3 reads CASSRDRSTDTQYF. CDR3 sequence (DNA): TGTGCCAGCAGCCGGGACAGAAGCACAGATACGCAGTATTTT.

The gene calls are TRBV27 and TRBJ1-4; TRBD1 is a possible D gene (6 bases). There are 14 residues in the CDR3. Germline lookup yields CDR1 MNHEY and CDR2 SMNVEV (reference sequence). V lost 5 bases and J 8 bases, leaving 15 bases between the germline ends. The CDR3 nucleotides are TGTGCCAGCAGTCTGACAGGTCTTTTCGAAAAACTGTTTTTT. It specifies CASSLTGLFEKLFF.

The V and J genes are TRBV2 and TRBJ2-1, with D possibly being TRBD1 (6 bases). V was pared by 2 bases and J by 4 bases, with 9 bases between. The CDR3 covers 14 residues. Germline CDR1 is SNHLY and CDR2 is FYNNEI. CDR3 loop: CASSEQGGYNEQFF. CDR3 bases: TGTGCCAGCAGTGAACAAGGGGGATACAATGAGCAGTTCTTC.

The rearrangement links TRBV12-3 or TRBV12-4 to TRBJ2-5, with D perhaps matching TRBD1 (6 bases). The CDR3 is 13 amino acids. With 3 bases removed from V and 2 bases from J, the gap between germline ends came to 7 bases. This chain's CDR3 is CASSFQGQETQYF. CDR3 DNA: TGTGCCAGCAGTTTCCAGGGGCAAGAGACCCAGTACTTC.

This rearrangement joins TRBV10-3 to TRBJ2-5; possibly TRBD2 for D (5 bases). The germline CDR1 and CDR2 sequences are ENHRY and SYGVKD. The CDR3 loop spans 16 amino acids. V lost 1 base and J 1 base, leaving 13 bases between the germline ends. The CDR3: CAISEFRGLVQETQYF. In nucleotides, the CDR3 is TGTGCCATCAGTGAGTTTCGTGGACTGGTCCAAGAGACCCAGTACTTC.

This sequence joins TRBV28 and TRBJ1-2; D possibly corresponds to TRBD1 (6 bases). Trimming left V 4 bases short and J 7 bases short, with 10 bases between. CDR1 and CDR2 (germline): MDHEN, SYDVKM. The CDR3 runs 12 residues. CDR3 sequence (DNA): TGTGCCAGCAGTTCAACCAGGGGTGGCTACACCTTC. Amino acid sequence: CASSSTRGGYTF.

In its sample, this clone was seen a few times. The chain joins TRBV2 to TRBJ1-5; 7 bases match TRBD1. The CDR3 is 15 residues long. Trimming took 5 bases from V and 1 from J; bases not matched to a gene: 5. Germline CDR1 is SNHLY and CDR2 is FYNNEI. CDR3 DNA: TGTGCCAGCAGTCCAGGGGGTCTGAGCAATCAGCCCCAGCATTTT. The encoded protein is CASSPGGLSNQPQHF.